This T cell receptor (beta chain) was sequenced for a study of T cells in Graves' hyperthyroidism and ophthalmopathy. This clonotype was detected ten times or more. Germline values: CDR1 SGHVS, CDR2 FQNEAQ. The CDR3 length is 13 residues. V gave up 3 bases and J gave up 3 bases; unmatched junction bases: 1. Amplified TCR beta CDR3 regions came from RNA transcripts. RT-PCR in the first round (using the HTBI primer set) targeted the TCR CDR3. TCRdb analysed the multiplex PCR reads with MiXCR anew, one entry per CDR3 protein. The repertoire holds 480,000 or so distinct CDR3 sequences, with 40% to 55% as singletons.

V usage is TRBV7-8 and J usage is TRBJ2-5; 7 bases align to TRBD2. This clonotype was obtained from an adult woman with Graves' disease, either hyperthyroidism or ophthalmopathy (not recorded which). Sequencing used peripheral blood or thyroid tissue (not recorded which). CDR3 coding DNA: TGTGCCAGCAGCTTGCGGGAGAAAGAGACCCAGTACTTC. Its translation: CASSLREKETQYF. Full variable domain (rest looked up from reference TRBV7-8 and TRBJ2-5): GAGVSQSPRYKVAKRGQDVALRCDPISGHVSLFWYQQALGQGPEFLTYFQNEAQLDKSGLPSDRFFAERPEGSVSTLKIQRTQQEDSAVYLCASSLREKETQYFGPGTRLLVL.